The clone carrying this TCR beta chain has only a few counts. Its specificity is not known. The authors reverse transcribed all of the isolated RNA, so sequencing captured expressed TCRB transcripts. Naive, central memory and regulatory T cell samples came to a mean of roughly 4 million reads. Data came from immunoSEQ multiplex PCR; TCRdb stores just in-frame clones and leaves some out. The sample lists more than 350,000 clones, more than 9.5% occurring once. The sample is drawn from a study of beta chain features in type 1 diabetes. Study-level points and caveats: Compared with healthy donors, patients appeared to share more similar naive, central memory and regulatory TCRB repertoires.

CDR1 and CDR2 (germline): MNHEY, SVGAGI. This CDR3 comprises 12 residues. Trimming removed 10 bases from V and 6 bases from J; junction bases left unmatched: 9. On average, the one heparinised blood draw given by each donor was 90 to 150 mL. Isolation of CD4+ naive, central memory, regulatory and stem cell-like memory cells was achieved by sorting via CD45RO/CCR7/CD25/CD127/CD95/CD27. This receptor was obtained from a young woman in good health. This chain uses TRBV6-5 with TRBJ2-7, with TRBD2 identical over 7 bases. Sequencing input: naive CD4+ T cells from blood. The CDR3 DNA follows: TGTGCCACGAGACTAGCCTTTGGCGAGCAGTACTTC. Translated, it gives CATRLAFGEQYF.